These 8 T cell receptor beta chains were sequenced from one sample in a study of T cell clones after liver transplantation. Generated by immunoSEQ multiplex PCR, the TCRdb table keeps only in-frame clones and is missing some. The data contain about 99,000 clones, 75% to 90% of them singletons. The sample was CD4+ T cells from blood, taken before liver transplant. The receptor set was obtained from a human donor who received a liver transplant.

There are a few counts of this clone. The chain couples TRBV27 to TRBJ1-4; D call uncertain. Germline-derived CDR1 and CDR2 are MNHEY and SMNVEV (reference sequence). With 7 bases removed from V and 2 bases from J, the gap between germline ends came to 17 bases. The CDR3 extends over 16 amino acids. The CDR3 loop reads CASTTYGGGTNEKLFF. CDR3 coding DNA: TGTGCCAGCACTACTTACGGCGGCGGGACTAATGAAAAACTGTTTTTT.

The chain recombines TRBV27 with TRBJ2-3, with TRBD2 as a possible D gene (5 bases). CDR3 length: 15 residues. Germline V gene data show CDR1 as MNHEY and CDR2 as SMNVEV (reference sequence). Trimming cost V 3 bases and J 0 bases, with 10 bases left between them. The CDR3 nucleotides read TGTGCCAGCAGTTTGGACTTGGGAAGCACAGATACGCAGTATTTT. Translated, it gives CASSLDLGSTDTQYF.

V gene TRBV7-7 combines with J gene TRBJ1-3; 7 bases match TRBD1. Unmatched junction bases numbered 4, after V lost 5 bases and J lost 0 bases. The germline gives CDR1 SSHAT, CDR2 FNYEAQ (reference sequence). This CDR3 spans 15 amino acids. In nucleotides, the CDR3 is TGTGCCAGCAGCCGGGACAGTCGCTCTGGAAACACCATATATTTT. Translating it yields CASSRDSRSGNTIYF.

This clone was picked up one time. The J gene is TRBJ2-1, the V gene TRBV7-2, with 11 bases that match TRBD2. Germline values: CDR1 SGHTA, CDR2 FQGNSA. There are 17 residues in the CDR3. J gave up 5 bases and V 1 base, and 7 bases lay outside the gene matches. The DNA for the CDR3 is TGTGCCAGCAGCTTAGACCCCGGGACTAGCGGCCACAATGAGCAGTTCTTC. Translating gives CASSLDPGTSGHNEQFF.

The chain employs TRBV7-8 and TRBJ1-1; TRBD1 might be the D (6 bases). The CDR3 has 20 residues. From germline, CDR1 is SGHVS and CDR2 FQNEAQ. V was shortened by 5 bases and J by 3 bases, with 31 bases between the two germline ends. Here the CDR3 reads CASSPVLDRPGGTRDTEAFF. CDR3 nucleotides: TGTGCCAGCAGCCCCGTATTGGACCGACCGGGGGGGACAAGGGACACTGAAGCTTTCTTT.

This clone was counted between two and nine times. CDR3 in amino acids: CASSLKLAGGLRTYNEQFF. The CDR3 region has the DNA TGTGCCAGCAGCTTAAAACTAGCGGGGGGGCTAAGGACCTACAATGAGCAGTTCTTC. The gene calls are TRBV7-9 and TRBJ2-1; TRBD2 aligns across 13 bases. The V gene's germline CDR1 is SEHNR and CDR2 FQNEAQ (reference sequence). There are 19 residues in the CDR3. The ends lost 2 bases at V and 2 bases at J; junction bases unmatched: 9.

The rearrangement uses TRBV15 and TRBJ1-2; D possibly corresponds to TRBD1 (5 bases). This CDR3 spans 15 amino acids. V was cut by 5 bases and J by 5 bases, with 18 bases left in between. Germline V CDR1 and CDR2: LNHNV, YYDKDF (reference sequence). The CDR3 nucleotides read TGTGCCACCAGCCCGAGGGCCGACAGAGAATATGGCTACACCTTC. Protein product: CATSPRADREYGYTF.

The rearrangement joins TRBV6-6 to TRBJ1-1; D gene unclear. Trimming took 0 bases from V and 4 from J, leaving 9 bases between them. Germline-derived CDR1 and CDR2 are MNHNY and SVGAGI (reference sequence). The CDR3 loop spans 14 amino acids. The CDR3, as DNA: TGTGCCAGCAGTTACTCGACGAGGGCCACTGAAGCTTTCTTT. Amino acids: CASSYSTRATEAFF.